The rows below give T cell receptor beta chains drawn from one sample of a study of blood T cell repertoires in COVID-19. The assay was immunoSEQ multiplex PCR, and TCRdb's table has in-frame clones only and misses some. The data show some 260,000 clones, with approximately 90% seen just once and over 1.5% held by the top ten. Material for sequencing was PBMCs or T cells enriched from blood (not recorded which). Receptors were obtained from a man in his forties who had recovered from COVID-19. Each CDR3 is given with its conserved first and last residue. The D gene is left open where the match is weak. The size field is filled for only some rows; it gives once, few, many or a size class.

d_call,j_call,v_call,clone_size,cdr3_nt,cdr3_aa
TRBD1,TRBJ1-1,TRBV29-1,-,TGCAGCGTTGTACCCCACCGAAGGACAGGACTGAAAAATGAAGCTTTCTTT,CSVVPHRRTGLKNEAFF
TRBD1,TRBJ1-2,TRBV7-9,-,TGTGCCAGCAGCTCGGGGACAGGGGGCGATGGCTACACCTTC,CASSSGTGGDGYTF
-,TRBJ2-1,TRBV12-3/TRBV12-4,-,TGTGCCAGCAGGTGGACAGAGTACAATGAGCAGTTCTTC,CASRWTEYNEQFF
TRBD1,TRBJ2-7,TRBV4-1,-,TGCGCCAGCAGCCAAGCGCTGGGACAGCCCTACGAGCAGTACTTC,CASSQALGQPYEQYF
TRBD1,TRBJ1-3,TRBV7-9,-,TGTGCCAGCACCCCCCCGGGACAGGTGGAACGCACCATATATTTT,CASTPPGQVERTIYF
TRBD2,TRBJ2-5,TRBV7-2,-,TGTGCCAGCGGCAGTCTTAGCGGGATCTCTCCAGAGACCCAGTACTTC,CASGSLSGISPETQYF
-,TRBJ2-5,TRBV2,-,TGTGCCAGTTTGTGGGCACCTCAAGAGACCCAGTACTTC,CASLWAPQETQYF
-,TRBJ1-1,TRBV19,few,TGTGCCAGTAGTCCTTGGCCCGTTGGTGAAGCTTTCTTT,CASSPWPVGEAFF
-,TRBJ1-5,TRBV6-2/TRBV6-3,-,TGTGCCAGCAGTTACGGTGCTCCAGGGAAGCCCCAGCATTTT,CASSYGAPGKPQHF
TRBD1,TRBJ2-5,TRBV5-6,-,TGTGCCAGCAGCTCCTCGCCCGGGACAGGAGGAGAGACCCAGTACTTC,CASSSSPGTGGETQYF
-,TRBJ1-2,TRBV3-1/TRBV3-2,-,TGTGCCAGCAGCCTGACGGAGGGTTGGGGCTACACCTTC,CASSLTEGWGYTF
-,TRBJ2-3,TRBV5-1,-,TGCGCCAGCAGCTCCCCGAACCGGGGAAGTACAGATACGCAGTATTTT,CASSSPNRGSTDTQYF
TRBD2,TRBJ2-1,TRBV11-3,once,TGTGCCAGCAGCTTAGAGGGCGGCGGGGGATACAATGAGCAGTTCTTC,CASSLEGGGGYNEQFF
-,TRBJ1-5,TRBV6-1,-,TGTGCCAGCAGTGATACAGGGTCATATCAGCCCCAGCATTTT,CASSDTGSYQPQHF
-,TRBJ2-3,TRBV27,once,TGTGCCAGCAGTTGGACACCTTCACTAACCTCTGGCACAGATACGCAGTATTTT,CASSWTPSLTSGTDTQYF
-,TRBJ2-6,TRBV19,-,TGTGCCAGTAGCCCGGGGGGGGCCAACGTCCTGACTTTC,CASSPGGANVLTF
TRBD1,TRBJ1-2,TRBV15,-,TGTGCCACCAGCACCGCCCCGGGACAGGTGTTTAGCTACACCTTC,CATSTAPGQVFSYTF
TRBD1,TRBJ1-3,TRBV23-1,-,TGCGCCAGCAGTCAATCTACAGGGGGAAATGGAAACACCATATATTTT,CASSQSTGGNGNTIYF
-,TRBJ1-2,TRBV20-1,many,TGCAGTGTCCAGACAGATCATGGCTACACCTTC,CSVQTDHGYTF
-,TRBJ1-3,TRBV3-1/TRBV3-2,-,TGTGCCAGCAGCCCCTGGGGAGGTGGTGGAAACACCATATATTTT,CASSPWGGGGNTIYF
TRBD2,TRBJ2-5,TRBV5-8,-,TGTGCCAGCAGCTTGGAGGGAGCGGGGTACCAAGAGACCCAGTACTTC,CASSLEGAGYQETQYF
-,TRBJ1-4,TRBV11-2,-,TGTGCCAGCAGTTACATTCAGGGGACTAATGAAAAACTGTTTTTT,CASSYIQGTNEKLFF
-,TRBJ1-2,TRBV10-3,-,TGTGCCATCAGCGATTATCAGGGGTCCGGCTACACCTTC,CAISDYQGSGYTF
-,TRBJ2-1,TRBV12-3/TRBV12-4,-,TGTGCCAGCAGCAGGGGTCTCAATGAGCAGTTCTTC,CASSRGLNEQFF
-,TRBJ1-4,TRBV7-2,-,TGTGCCAGCAGCCAACGGGGGGCGACTAATGAAAAACTGTTTTTT,CASSQRGATNEKLFF
TRBD1,TRBJ1-2,TRBV6-5,few,TGTGCCAGCAGTTACTCTACAGGGGGCTATGGCTACACCTTC,CASSYSTGGYGYTF
-,TRBJ1-2,TRBV6-5,-,TGTGCCAGCAGTCCGGGGGGCCCCCATGGCTACACCTTC,CASSPGGPHGYTF
-,TRBJ1-5,TRBV3-1/TRBV3-2,few,TGTGCCAGCAGCCAAGATCGGAATCAGCCCCAGCATTTT,CASSQDRNQPQHF
-,TRBJ2-1,TRBV5-5,-,TGTGCCAGCAGCTTGGCCAGGTCGAATGAGCAGTTCTTC,CASSLARSNEQFF
-,TRBJ2-3,TRBV5-1,few,TGCGCCAGCAGCTTGGGACTCCTTGGAGATACGCAGTATTTT,CASSLGLLGDTQYF
TRBD1,TRBJ2-7,TRBV6-6,-,TGTGCCAGCAGTAGTCCCGGGACAGGGGACGAGCAGTACTTC,CASSSPGTGDEQYF
-,TRBJ2-5,TRBV5-1,-,TGCGCCAGCAGCTTGGAGGCGGTTCGCGAGACCCAGTACTTC,CASSLEAVRETQYF
-,TRBJ2-1,TRBV18,few,TGTGCCAGCTCGGCAGATTACAATGAGCAGTTCTTC,CASSADYNEQFF
TRBD1,TRBJ1-4,TRBV4-3,-,TGCGCCAGCAGCCAAGATCGGACAGGGGCGGCTAATGAAAAACTGTTTTTT,CASSQDRTGAANEKLFF
-,TRBJ1-5,TRBV4-2,-,TGTGCCAGCAGCCTTGACAGTGGCAATCAGCCCCAGCATTTT,CASSLDSGNQPQHF
-,TRBJ1-5,TRBV6-1,few,TGTGCCAGCAGTGAAGCGGTTAGGCAGGGCTGGCAGCCCCAGCATTTT,CASSEAVRQGWQPQHF
TRBD2,TRBJ2-1,TRBV4-1,few,TGCGCCAGCAGCGCGGCGGGAGATGGGTCTGAGCAGTTCTTC,CASSAAGDGSEQFF
-,TRBJ1-1,TRBV5-6,few,TGTGCCAGCAACCGATATGTAAGGGGTAACACTGAAGCTTTCTTT,CASNRYVRGNTEAFF
TRBD1,TRBJ1-1,TRBV14,-,TGTGCCAGCATCGTCGCGCGGGACAGGGTTATGAACACTGAAGCTTTCTTT,CASIVARDRVMNTEAFF
-,TRBJ1-2,TRBV15,-,TGTGCCACCAGCAGGGACAGCGAGCTTGGCTACACCTTC,CATSRDSELGYTF
-,TRBJ1-1,TRBV15,-,TGTGCCACCAGCAGAGCACAATCTTATGCATCGATAGCTTTCTTT,CATSRAQSYASIAFF
-,TRBJ1-2,TRBV5-4,-,TGTGCCAGCAGCTCCCAGGGAGGTGCCAACTATGGCTACACCTTC,CASSSQGGANYGYTF
-,TRBJ2-1,TRBV7-2,-,TGTGCCAGCAGCTTAGTTGCGGTTGGGGCCGGTGTAGATGAGCAGTTCTTC,CASSLVAVGAGVDEQFF
TRBD1,TRBJ2-7,TRBV28,-,TGTGCCTGGGGACAGGGGACCTACGAGCAGTACTTC,CAWGQGTYEQYF
-,TRBJ2-5,TRBV5-8,-,TGTGCCAGCAGCTTGGAGCCAGGGGAAGAGACCCAGTACTTC,CASSLEPGEETQYF
TRBD1,TRBJ2-1,TRBV28,-,TGTGCCAGCAGTTGGGGGACAGGGGCCAATGAGCAGTTCTTC,CASSWGTGANEQFF
TRBD1,TRBJ1-5,TRBV7-9,few,TGTGCCAGCAGCTTAGGGACAGGGGGTTATAGCAATCAGCCCCAGCATTTT,CASSLGTGGYSNQPQHF
-,TRBJ2-2,TRBV6-1,-,TGTGCCAGCAGTGACAATTCAGGGGCGGGCACCGGGGAGCTGTTTTTT,CASSDNSGAGTGELFF